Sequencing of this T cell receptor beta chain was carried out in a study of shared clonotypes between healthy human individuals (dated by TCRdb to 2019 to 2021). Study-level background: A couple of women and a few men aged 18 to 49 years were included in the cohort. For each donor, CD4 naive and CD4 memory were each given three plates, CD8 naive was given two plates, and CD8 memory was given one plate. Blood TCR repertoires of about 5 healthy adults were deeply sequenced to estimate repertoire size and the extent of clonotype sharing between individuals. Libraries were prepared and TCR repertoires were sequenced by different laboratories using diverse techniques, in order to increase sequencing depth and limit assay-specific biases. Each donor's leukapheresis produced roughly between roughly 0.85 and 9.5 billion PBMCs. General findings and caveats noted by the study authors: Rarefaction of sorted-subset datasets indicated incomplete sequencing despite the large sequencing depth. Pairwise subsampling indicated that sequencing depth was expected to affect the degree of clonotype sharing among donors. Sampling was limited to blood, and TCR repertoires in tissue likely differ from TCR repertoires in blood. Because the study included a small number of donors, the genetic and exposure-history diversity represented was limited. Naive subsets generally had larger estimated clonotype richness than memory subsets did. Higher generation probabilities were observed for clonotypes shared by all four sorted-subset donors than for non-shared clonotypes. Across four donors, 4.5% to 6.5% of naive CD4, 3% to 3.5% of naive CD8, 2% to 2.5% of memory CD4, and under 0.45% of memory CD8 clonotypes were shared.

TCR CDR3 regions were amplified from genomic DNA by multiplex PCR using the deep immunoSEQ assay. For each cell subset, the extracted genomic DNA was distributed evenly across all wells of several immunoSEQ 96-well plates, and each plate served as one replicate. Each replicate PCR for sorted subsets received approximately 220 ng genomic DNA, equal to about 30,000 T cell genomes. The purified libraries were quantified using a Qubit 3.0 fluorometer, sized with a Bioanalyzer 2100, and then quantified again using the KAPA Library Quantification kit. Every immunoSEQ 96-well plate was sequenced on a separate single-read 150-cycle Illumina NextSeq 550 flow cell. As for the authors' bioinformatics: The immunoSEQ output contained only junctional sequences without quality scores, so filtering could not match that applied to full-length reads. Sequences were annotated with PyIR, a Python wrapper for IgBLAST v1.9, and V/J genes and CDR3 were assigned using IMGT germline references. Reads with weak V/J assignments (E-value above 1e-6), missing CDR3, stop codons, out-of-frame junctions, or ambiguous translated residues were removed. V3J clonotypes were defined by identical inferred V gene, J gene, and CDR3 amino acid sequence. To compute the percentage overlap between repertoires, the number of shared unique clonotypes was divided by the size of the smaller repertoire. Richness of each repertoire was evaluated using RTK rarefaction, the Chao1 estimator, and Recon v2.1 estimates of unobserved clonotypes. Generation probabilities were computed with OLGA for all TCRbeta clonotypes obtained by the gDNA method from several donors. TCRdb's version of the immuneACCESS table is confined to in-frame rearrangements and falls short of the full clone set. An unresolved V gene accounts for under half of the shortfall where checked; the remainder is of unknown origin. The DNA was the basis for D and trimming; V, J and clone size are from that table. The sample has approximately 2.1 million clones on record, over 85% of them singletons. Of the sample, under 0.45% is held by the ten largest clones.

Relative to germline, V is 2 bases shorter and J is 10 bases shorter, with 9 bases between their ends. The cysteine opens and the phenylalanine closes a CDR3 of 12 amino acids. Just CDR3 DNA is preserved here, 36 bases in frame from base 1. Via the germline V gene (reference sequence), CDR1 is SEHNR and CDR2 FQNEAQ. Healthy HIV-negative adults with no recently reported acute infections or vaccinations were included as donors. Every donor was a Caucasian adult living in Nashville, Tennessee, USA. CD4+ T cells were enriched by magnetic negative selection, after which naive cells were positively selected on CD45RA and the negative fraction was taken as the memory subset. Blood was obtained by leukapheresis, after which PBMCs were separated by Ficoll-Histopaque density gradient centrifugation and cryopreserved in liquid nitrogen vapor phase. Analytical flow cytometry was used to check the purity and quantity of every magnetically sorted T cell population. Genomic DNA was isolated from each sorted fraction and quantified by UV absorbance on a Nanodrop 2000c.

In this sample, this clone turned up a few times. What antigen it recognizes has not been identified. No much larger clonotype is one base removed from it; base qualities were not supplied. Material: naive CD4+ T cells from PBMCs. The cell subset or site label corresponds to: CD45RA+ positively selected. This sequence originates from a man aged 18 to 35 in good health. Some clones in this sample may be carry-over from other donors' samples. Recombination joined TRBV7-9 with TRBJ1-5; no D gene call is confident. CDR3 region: CASSLQSGPQHF. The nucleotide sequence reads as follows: TGTGCCAGCAGCTTACAGAGTGGACCCCAGCATTTT. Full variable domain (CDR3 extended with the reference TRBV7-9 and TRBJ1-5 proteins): DTGVSQNPRHKITKRGQNVTFRCDPISEHNRLYWYRQTLGQGPEFLTYFQNEAQLEKSRLLSDRFSAERPKGSFSTLEIQRTEQGDSAMYLCASSLQSGPQHFGDGTRLSIL.